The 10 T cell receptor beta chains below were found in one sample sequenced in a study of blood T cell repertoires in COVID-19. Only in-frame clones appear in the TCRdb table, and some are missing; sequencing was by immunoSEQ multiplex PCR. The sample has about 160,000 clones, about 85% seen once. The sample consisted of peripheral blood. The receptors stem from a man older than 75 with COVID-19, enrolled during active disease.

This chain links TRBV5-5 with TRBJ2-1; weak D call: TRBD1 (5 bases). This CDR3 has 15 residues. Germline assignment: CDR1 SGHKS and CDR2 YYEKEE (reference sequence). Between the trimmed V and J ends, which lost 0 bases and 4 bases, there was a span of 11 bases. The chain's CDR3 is CASSLEGAVYNEQFF. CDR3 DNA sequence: TGTGCCAGCAGCTTGGAAGGGGCGGTATACAATGAGCAGTTCTTC.

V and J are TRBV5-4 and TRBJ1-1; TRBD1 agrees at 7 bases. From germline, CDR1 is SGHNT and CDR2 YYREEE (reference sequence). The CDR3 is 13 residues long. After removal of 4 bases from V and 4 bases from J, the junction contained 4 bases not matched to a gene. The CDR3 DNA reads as TGTGCCAGCAGCACGGGACAGTCCACTGAAGCTTTCTTT. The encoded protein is CASSTGQSTEAFF.

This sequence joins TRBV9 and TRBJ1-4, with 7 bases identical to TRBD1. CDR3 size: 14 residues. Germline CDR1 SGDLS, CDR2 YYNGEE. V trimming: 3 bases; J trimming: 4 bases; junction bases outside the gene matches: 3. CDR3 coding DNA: TGTGCCAGCAGCGCCGGACAGGATAATGAAAAACTGTTTTTT. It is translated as CASSAGQDNEKLFF.

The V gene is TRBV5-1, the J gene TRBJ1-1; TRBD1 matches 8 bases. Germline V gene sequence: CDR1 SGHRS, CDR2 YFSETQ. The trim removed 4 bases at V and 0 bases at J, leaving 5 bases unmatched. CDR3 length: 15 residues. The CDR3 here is CASSEWTGLNTEAFF. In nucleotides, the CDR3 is TGCGCCAGCAGCGAGTGGACAGGGCTGAACACTGAAGCTTTCTTT.

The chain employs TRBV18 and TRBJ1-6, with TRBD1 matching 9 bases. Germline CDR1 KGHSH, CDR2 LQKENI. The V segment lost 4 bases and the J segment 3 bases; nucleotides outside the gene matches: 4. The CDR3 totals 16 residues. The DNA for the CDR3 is TGTGCCAGCTCACTGGACAGGGGATACTATAATTCACCCCTCCACTTT. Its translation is CASSLDRGYYNSPLHF. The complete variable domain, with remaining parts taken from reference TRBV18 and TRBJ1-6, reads NAGVMQNPRHLVRRRGQEARLRCSPMKGHSHVYWYRQLPEEGLKFMVYLQKENIIDESGMPKERFSAEFPKEGPSILRIQQVVRGDSAAYFCASSLDRGYYNSPLHFGNGTRLTVT.

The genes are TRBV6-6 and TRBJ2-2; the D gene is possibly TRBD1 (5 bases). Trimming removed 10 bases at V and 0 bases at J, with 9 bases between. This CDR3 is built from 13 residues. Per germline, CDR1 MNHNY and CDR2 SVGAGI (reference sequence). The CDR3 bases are TGTGCCATTGGACAAGCGAACACCGGGGAGCTGTTTTTT. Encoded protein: CAIGQANTGELFF.

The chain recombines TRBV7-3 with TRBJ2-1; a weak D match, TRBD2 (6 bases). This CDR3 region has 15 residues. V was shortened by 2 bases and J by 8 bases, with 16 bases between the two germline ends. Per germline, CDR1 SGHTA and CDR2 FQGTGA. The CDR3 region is CASSLRGLTKDEQFF. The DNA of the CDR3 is TGTGCCAGCAGCTTACGTGGACTAACCAAGGATGAGCAGTTCTTC.

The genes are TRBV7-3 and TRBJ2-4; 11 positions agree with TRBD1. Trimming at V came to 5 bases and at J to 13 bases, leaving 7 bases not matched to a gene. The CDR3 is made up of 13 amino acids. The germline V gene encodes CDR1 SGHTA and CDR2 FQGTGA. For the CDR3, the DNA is TGTGCCAGCAGCCAGGACAGGGGGCGACCCCAGTACTTC. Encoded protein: CASSQDRGRPQYF.

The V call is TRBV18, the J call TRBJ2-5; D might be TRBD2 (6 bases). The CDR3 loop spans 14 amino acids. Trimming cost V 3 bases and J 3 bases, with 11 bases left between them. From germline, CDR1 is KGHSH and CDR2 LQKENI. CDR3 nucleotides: TGTGCCAGCTCACCTACCGGGACTGAAGAGACCCAGTACTTC. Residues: CASSPTGTEETQYF. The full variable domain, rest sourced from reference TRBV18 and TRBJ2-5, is NAGVMQNPRHLVRRRGQEARLRCSPMKGHSHVYWYRQLPEEGLKFMVYLQKENIIDESGMPKERFSAEFPKEGPSILRIQQVVRGDSAAYFCASSPTGTEETQYFGPGTRLLVL.

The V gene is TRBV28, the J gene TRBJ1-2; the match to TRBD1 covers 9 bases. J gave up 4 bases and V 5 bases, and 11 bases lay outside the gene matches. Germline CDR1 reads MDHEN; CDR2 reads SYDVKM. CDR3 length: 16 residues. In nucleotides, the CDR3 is TGTGCCAGCAGTCCTTGGACAGGGGCGGGCGGCTATGGCTACACCTTC. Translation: CASSPWTGAGGYGYTF.